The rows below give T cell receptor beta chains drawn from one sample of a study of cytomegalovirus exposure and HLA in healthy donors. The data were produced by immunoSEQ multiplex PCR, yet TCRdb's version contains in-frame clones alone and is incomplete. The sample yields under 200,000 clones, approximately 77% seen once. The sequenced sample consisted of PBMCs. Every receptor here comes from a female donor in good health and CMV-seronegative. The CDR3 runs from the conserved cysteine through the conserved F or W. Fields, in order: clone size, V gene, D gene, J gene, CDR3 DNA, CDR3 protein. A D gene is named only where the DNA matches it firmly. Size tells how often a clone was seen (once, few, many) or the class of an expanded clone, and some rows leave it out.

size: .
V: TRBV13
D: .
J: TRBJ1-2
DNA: TGTGCCAGCAGCTTAGAGGGGTTGGGCGGCTACACCTTC
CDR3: CASSLEGLGGYTF

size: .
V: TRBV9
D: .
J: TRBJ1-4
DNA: TGTGCCAGCAGTAGGGGATCAACTAATGAAAAACTGTTTTTT
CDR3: CASSRGSTNEKLFF

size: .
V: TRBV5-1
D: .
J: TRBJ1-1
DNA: TGCGCCAGCAGCTCCATCAGGGAGGGGGTGAACACTGAAGCTTTCTTT
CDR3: CASSSIREGVNTEAFF

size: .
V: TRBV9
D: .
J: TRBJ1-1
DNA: TGTGCCAGCAGCGTAAAACAGGGCACCTCGAACACTGAAGCTTTCTTT
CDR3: CASSVKQGTSNTEAFF

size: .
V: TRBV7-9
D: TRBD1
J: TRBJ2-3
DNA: TGTGCCAGCAGCTATTTAGAGACAGGGGAGACAGATACGCAGTATTTT
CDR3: CASSYLETGETDTQYF

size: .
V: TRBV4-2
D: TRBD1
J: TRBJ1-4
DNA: TGTGCCAGCAGCCAAGAAAGGGGACAGGGTTTTGAAAAACTGTTTTTT
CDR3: CASSQERGQGFEKLFF

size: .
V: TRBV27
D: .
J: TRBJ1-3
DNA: TGTGCCAGCAGTTTATCGAACCAGGGCGCTGGAAACACCATATATTTT
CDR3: CASSLSNQGAGNTIYF

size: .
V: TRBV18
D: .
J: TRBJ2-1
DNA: TGTGCCAGCTCGGTCGACAGGAGCCGTATGGACAATGAGCAGTTCTTC
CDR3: CASSVDRSRMDNEQFF

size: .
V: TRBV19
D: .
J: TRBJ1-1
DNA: TGTGCCAGTAGTATCACACGGAACACTGAAGCTTTCTTT
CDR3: CASSITRNTEAFF

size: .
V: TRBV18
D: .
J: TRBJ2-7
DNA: TGTGCCAGCTCGCCTCCGGCCGGGACAAGGAGGTACTACGAGCAGTACTTC
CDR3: CASSPPAGTRRYYEQYF

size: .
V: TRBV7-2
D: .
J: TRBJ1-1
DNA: TGTGCCAGCAGCTTTTCCAGGGGTGGCACTGAAGCTTTCTTT
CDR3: CASSFSRGGTEAFF

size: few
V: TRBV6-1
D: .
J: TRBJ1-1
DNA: TGTGCCAGCAGTGAAGGGGGGGTCACTGAAGCTTTCTTT
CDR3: CASSEGGVTEAFF

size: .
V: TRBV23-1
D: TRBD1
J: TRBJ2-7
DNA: TGCGCCAGCAGTCAATACCCTGACAGGGGGCAAATATACGAGCAGTACTTC
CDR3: CASSQYPDRGQIYEQYF

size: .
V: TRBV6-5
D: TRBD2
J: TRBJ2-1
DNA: TGTGCCAGCAGTTACCAGGGACTAACCTACAATGAGCAGTTCTTC
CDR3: CASSYQGLTYNEQFF

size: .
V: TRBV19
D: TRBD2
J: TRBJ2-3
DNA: TGTGCCAGCAAACTAGCGGGAGTGACAGATACGCAGTATTTT
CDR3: CASKLAGVTDTQYF

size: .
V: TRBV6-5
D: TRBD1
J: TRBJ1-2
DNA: TGTGCCAGCAGTCCAGGGGGCTTGTATGGCTACACCTTC
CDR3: CASSPGGLYGYTF

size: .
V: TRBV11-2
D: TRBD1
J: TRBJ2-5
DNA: TGTGCCAGCAGCCCGTGGGCGACAGGGGAAGAGACCCAGTACTTC
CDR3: CASSPWATGEETQYF

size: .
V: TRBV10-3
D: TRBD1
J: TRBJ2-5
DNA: TGTGCCATCAGTGAGTGGGACAGGGGGGAGACCCAGTACTTC
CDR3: CAISEWDRGETQYF

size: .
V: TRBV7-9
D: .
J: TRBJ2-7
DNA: TGTGCCAGCAAACTGGGGAGTCGAACCTACGAGCAGTACTTC
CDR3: CASKLGSRTYEQYF

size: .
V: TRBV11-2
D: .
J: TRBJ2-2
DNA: TGTGCCAGCAGCTTAACAAACACCGGGGAGCTGTTTTTT
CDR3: CASSLTNTGELFF

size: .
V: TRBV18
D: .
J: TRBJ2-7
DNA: TGTGCCAGCTCACCGACGGCCAGGGGCTCTTACGAGCAGTACTTC
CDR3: CASSPTARGSYEQYF

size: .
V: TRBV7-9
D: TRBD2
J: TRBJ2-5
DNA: TGTGCCAGCAGCGGGGGGGCCCAGTACTTC
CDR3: CASSGGAQYF